This note documents a single T cell receptor beta chain sequence. No antigen is known for it. The entry originates in a study of T cell repertoires in cytomegalovirus infection. CDR1 SQVTM and CDR2 ANQGSEA come from the germline V gene. Trimming took off 2 bases at V and 4 bases at J, with 6 bases between the two ends. CDR3 length: 12 residues. TCRdb independently ran MiXCR on the reads; one entry per CDR3 protein. The sample holds just over 450,000 distinct CDR3 sequences, approximately 40% seen once. Study findings and constraints: Individuals carrying CMV plus the relevant HLA were identified by cumulative frequency of public TCR beta families.

The TCR sequence derives from a human donor in good health (CMV status not recorded). Some clones in this sample may be carry-over from other donors' samples. The sample in question was cultured PBMCs, obtained from culture after CMV antigen stimulation. This chain connects TRBV29-1 to TRBJ1-3; D is undetermined. CDR3 sequence: CSVEKGGNTIYF. In DNA form, the CDR3 reads TGCAGCGTTGAAAAGGGAGGAAACACCATATATTTT.